The clone carrying this T cell receptor beta chain was picked up a small number of times. Its cognate antigen is unknown. The second PCR ran about 6 to 12 cycles with a sample-barcoded 5' primer and J-beta primers. Per sample, CDR3-containing paired-end reads numbered at least 3 million. TCRdb fed the 5' RACE reads into MiXCR, producing one record per CDR3 protein. The sample gives around 1.7 million distinct CDR3 sequences, 28% of which show up once; about 7.7% is in the top ten. This sample is part of a study of blood T cells in healthy people across ages. Study observations and caveats: The study found TCR beta diversity correlated strongly with naive T cell percentage.

The V and J ends lost 6 bases and 1 base, in that order; junction bases with no gene match: 18. CDR3 size: 18 residues. The V gene's germline CDR1 is DFQATT and CDR2 SNEGSKA (reference sequence). Each of the donors had about 9.9 milliliters of peripheral blood drawn into EDTA-treated Vacutainer tubes. The clonotype was recovered from a woman under 40 in good health. The sequenced sample consisted of blood. V is TRBV20-1 and J is TRBJ1-1; 9 nucleotides match TRBD1. CDR3 loop: CSALGAGGQGSWNTEAFF. The CDR3 DNA follows: TGCAGTGCCCTGGGGGCGGGGGGACAGGGTAGTTGGAACACTGAAGCTTTCTTT.